The rows below give T cell receptor beta chains drawn from one sample of a study of control samples from healthy donors and cancer patients. Assay: immunoSEQ multiplex PCR; the TCRdb copy retains only in-frame clones and omits some. The sample lists around 150,000 clones, 70% to 90% occurring once. The sample taken for sequencing was blood. The receptors originated from a man aged 25-45 years in good health. CDR3s include the opening cysteine and the closing phenylalanine or tryptophan. A D gene is named only where the DNA matches it firmly. Some rows have no size entry. The others give once, few or many, or a class for an expanded clone.

D gene	clone size	CDR3 length	V gene	J gene	CDR3 protein
-	-	11	TRBV28	TRBJ1-2	CAGGGNYGYTF
-	-	12	TRBV5-6	TRBJ2-3	CASSPGFRTQYF
TRBD1	-	18	TRBV7-3	TRBJ2-6	CASSLLGTGRSGANVLTF
-	-	14	TRBV6-5	TRBJ2-7	CASSYSATAYEQYF
-	once	14	TRBV5-1	TRBJ1-5	CASSLGGLNQPQHF
-	once	13	TRBV13	TRBJ2-1	CASSLYFVAQQFF
-	-	15	TRBV7-2	TRBJ1-5	CASSQRGDSNQPQHF
-	-	15	TRBV2	TRBJ2-3	CASSTGTSITDTQYF
-	few	18	TRBV7-2	TRBJ2-1	CASRPPLRTFTSYNEQFF
-	-	14	TRBV5-1	TRBJ2-3	CASSLFRGSDTQYF
TRBD2	-	14	TRBV5-4	TRBJ2-3	CASGTSGGSDTQYF
-	once	12	TRBV27	TRBJ2-5	CASGTSRETQYF
-	-	15	TRBV6-5	TRBJ1-1	CASSSGTPSRTEAFF
TRBD2	-	14	TRBV5-1	TRBJ2-1	CASSLGLAMDEQFF
-	-	14	TRBV6-1	TRBJ1-1	CASSDRTLNTEAFF
TRBD2	-	15	TRBV6-6	TRBJ2-3	CASSYSTSASDTQYF
TRBD2	once	17	TRBV5-1	TRBJ2-5	CASSLWEVAGGEETQYF
-	-	13	TRBV2	TRBJ1-6	CASKETGNSPLHF
-	-	13	TRBV28	TRBJ2-7	CASSLQSSYEQYF
-	-	16	TRBV7-9	TRBJ1-2	CASSLAQGRWGLGYTF
-	-	15	TRBV28	TRBJ2-7	CASRAGFGLTYEQYF
-	-	14	TRBV13	TRBJ1-6	CASSLGQGNSPLHF
TRBD1	-	14	TRBV7-2	TRBJ1-1	CASSTRQGSTEAFF
TRBD1	-	16	TRBV7-9	TRBJ2-1	CASSTAGTGGYNEQFF
TRBD2	-	15	TRBV11-1	TRBJ2-5	CASNPTSGGEETQYF
-	-	12	TRBV7-8	TRBJ1-3	CASSSEGNTIYF
-	-	15	TRBV27	TRBJ1-6	CASRSPGSYNSPLHF
TRBD2	-	18	TRBV24-1	TRBJ2-1	CATSDRPSGVSSYNEQFF
TRBD2	-	15	TRBV9	TRBJ2-1	CASSGTSGGHNEQFF
-	-	12	TRBV2	TRBJ1-3	CASGTDGHTIYF
-	-	13	TRBV11-2	TRBJ2-3	CASSSGFTDTQYF
-	-	14	TRBV18	TRBJ2-5	CASSPGRVTETQYF
-	-	13	TRBV2	TRBJ1-3	CASTSGQLNTIYF
-	-	13	TRBV10-3	TRBJ1-1	CATKPGLNTEAFF
-	-	15	TRBV14	TRBJ1-2	CASSQERTARSGYTF
TRBD2	-	16	TRBV7-2	TRBJ2-7	CASSSRGGTSVREQYF
TRBD1	-	14	TRBV3-1/TRBV3-2	TRBJ2-7	CASTSGDRVDEQYF
-	-	16	TRBV5-1	TRBJ1-3	CASSLGSHLSGNTIYF
-	-	11	TRBV25-1	TRBJ2-7	CASGTFYEQYF
-	-	15	TRBV7-2	TRBJ1-3	CASSPSGVTGNTIYF
-	-	17	TRBV4-2	TRBJ2-1	CASSGHEADDTYNEQFF
-	-	15	TRBV2	TRBJ1-6	CASSEALRVRSPLHF
TRBD1	-	15	TRBV6-6	TRBJ1-1	CASSWPGTGNTEAFF